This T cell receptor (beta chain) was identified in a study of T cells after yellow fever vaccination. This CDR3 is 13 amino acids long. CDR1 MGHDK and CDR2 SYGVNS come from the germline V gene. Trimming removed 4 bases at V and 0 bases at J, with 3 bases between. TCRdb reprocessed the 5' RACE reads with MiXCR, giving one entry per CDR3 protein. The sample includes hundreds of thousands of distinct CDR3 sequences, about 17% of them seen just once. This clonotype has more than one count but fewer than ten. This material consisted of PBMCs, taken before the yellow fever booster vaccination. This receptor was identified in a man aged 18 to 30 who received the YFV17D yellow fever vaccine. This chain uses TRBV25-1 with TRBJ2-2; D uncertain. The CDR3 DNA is TGTGCCAGCAGTGCCTCGAACACCGGGGAGCTGTTTTTT. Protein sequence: CASSASNTGELFF.